This T cell receptor beta chain derives from a study of molecular identifiers for immune sequencing clone quantification. Whole-study findings and limits: Clones that had above 20 RNA copies took up over 97% of effector molecules but under 1% in naive cells.

Naive CD8 T cells were FACS-sorted by CD8+CD4-CCR7+CD45RA+ markers. Preparation of the bulk TCR libraries relied on previously described methods and listed TCR primers. MiXCR, applied by TCRdb to the PCR reads, yields one record per CDR3 protein. The sample includes about 100,000 distinct CDR3 sequences, roughly 21% seen only once; the top ten take more than 1%. Turning to this clonotype: Its antigen is not identified.

V dropped 5 bases and J dropped 5 bases, with 19 bases sitting between them. This CDR3 has 15 residues. Germline V gene data show CDR1 as SGHVS and CDR2 as FNYEAQ. The sequenced sample was naive CD8+ T cells from blood, with Jurkat cell RNA spiked in. As for subset: FACS-sorted CD8+CD4-CCR7+CD45RA+ naive T cells. The TCR sequence derives from a human donor in good health. Some libraries in this study had Jurkat cell RNA spiked in. The chain employs TRBV7-6 and TRBJ2-7; D is possibly TRBD1 (6 bases). The CDR3 coding sequence is TGTGCCAGCAGCCCCTGGAACAGGGAGAGAGACGAGCAGTACTTC. Amino acid sequence: CASSPWNRERDEQYF. Filled out from reference TRBV7-6 and TRBJ2-7, the complete variable domain reads GAGVSQSPRYKVTKRGQDVALRCDPISGHVSLYWYRQALGQGPEFLTYFNYEAQQDKSGLPNDRFSAERPEGSISTLTIQRTEQRDSAMYRCASSPWNRERDEQYFGPGTRLTVT.